These T cell receptor beta chains were read from a single sample in a study of T cell responses to AZD1222 COVID-19 vaccine. Sequencing used immunoSEQ multiplex PCR; TCRdb keeps in-frame clones, though not all of them. Among around 120,000 clones listed, about 92% were seen once. This material consisted of peripheral blood, taken on day 0 of AZD1222 vaccination. Receptor source: an adult in good health. Both conserved end residues are part of each CDR3. The order of the fields is D gene, clone size, V gene, J gene, CDR3 protein, CDR3 DNA. A D gene is named only where the DNA matches it firmly. Size is omitted from some rows. Given values are once, few, many or a class for expanded clones.

TRBD2	NA	TRBV7-9	TRBJ2-7	CASSLAGLAGYEQYF	TGTGCCAGCAGCTTAGCCGGACTAGCGGGCTACGAGCAGTACTTC
NA	once	TRBV7-2	TRBJ2-7	CASSLMSSDGQYF	TGTGCCAGCAGCTTGATGTCGTCGGACGGGCAGTACTTC
NA	NA	TRBV3-1/TRBV3-2	TRBJ2-7	CASSQGYSYEQYF	TGTGCCAGCAGCCAGGGGTACTCCTACGAGCAGTACTTC
TRBD2	NA	TRBV11-3	TRBJ2-5	CASSPSGGGSWETQYF	TGTGCCAGCAGCCCCTCTGGCGGGGGGTCCTGGGAGACCCAGTACTTC
NA	NA	TRBV11-2	TRBJ1-1	CASSFRDGTEAFF	TGTGCCAGCAGCTTCAGGGATGGCACTGAAGCTTTCTTT
TRBD1	NA	TRBV9	TRBJ1-6	CASSVEGTGVNSPLHF	TGTGCCAGCAGCGTAGAGGGGACAGGGGTTAATTCACCCCTCCACTTT
TRBD1	few	TRBV4-2	TRBJ1-1	CASSQGQGANTEAFF	TGTGCCAGCAGCCAGGGACAGGGGGCGAACACTGAAGCTTTCTTT
NA	NA	TRBV4-2	TRBJ1-6	CASSQDPRTGFYSPLHF	TGTGCCAGCAGCCAAGATCCGAGGACGGGTTTTTATTCACCCCTCCACTTT
TRBD1	NA	TRBV6-2/TRBV6-3	TRBJ2-3	CASSYSGQGRDTQYF	TGTGCCAGCAGTTACTCAGGACAGGGACGGGATACGCAGTATTTT
NA	NA	TRBV6-6	TRBJ2-5	CASRWTAVQETQYF	TGTGCCAGCAGGTGGACAGCGGTACAAGAGACCCAGTACTTC
NA	NA	TRBV7-8	TRBJ2-2	CASSPRTTANTGELFF	TGTGCCAGCAGCCCAAGAACTACCGCGAACACCGGGGAGCTGTTTTTT
NA	NA	TRBV7-8	TRBJ2-2	CASSLFSGGYTGELFF	TGTGCCAGCAGCTTATTCTCGGGCGGGTACACCGGGGAGCTGTTTTTT
TRBD1	NA	TRBV10-3	TRBJ2-7	CATGQGADEQYF	TGTGCCACTGGACAGGGGGCCGACGAGCAGTACTTC
NA	NA	TRBV7-9	TRBJ2-7	CASSLGRAGDEQYF	TGTGCCAGCAGCTTAGGCAGGGCTGGCGACGAGCAGTACTTC
NA	once	TRBV4-2	TRBJ2-2	CASSQTNTGELFF	TGTGCCAGCAGCCAAACGAACACCGGGGAGCTGTTTTTT
NA	NA	TRBV9	TRBJ2-2	CASSLGAGGELFF	TGTGCCAGCAGCCTAGGCGCAGGCGGGGAGCTGTTTTTT
NA	NA	TRBV4-2	TRBJ1-4	CASSQVGGDNEKLFF	TGTGCCAGCAGCCAAGTGGGTGGGGATAATGAAAAACTGTTTTTT
NA	NA	TRBV5-6	TRBJ2-6	CASSRSLSSGANVLTF	TGTGCCAGCAGCCGATCTCTGAGCTCTGGGGCCAACGTCCTGACTTTC
NA	NA	TRBV7-2	TRBJ2-7	CASSLVGYEQYF	TGTGCCAGCAGCTTAGTGGGTTACGAGCAGTACTTC
TRBD2	NA	TRBV9	TRBJ2-3	CASSVAGRGSTDTQYF	TGTGCCAGCAGCGTAGCCGGGCGGGGGAGCACAGATACGCAGTATTTT
NA	NA	TRBV19	TRBJ1-6	CASSIQASSNSPLHF	TGTGCCAGTAGTATCCAAGCCAGTTCTAATTCACCCCTCCACTTT
TRBD1	NA	TRBV6-5	TRBJ1-3	CASNNGQGNGNTIYF	TGTGCCAGCAACAATGGACAGGGCAACGGAAACACCATATATTTT
NA	NA	TRBV30	TRBJ1-2	CAWSAGYGYTF	TGTGCCTGGAGTGCCGGTTATGGCTACACCTTC
TRBD1	NA	TRBV11-2	TRBJ1-1	CASSLGTGERMNTEAFF	TGTGCCAGCAGCCTGGGGACAGGGGAAAGGATGAACACTGAAGCTTTCTTT
NA	NA	TRBV6-5	TRBJ2-7	CASSRGETYEQYF	TGTGCCAGCAGCCGAGGGGAGACCTACGAGCAGTACTTC
NA	NA	TRBV6-2/TRBV6-3	TRBJ2-1	CASSYPRDEQFF	TGTGCCAGCAGTTACCCCAGGGATGAGCAGTTCTTC
NA	NA	TRBV18	TRBJ2-5	CASSPRGLQETQYF	TGTGCCAGCTCACCGCGGGGGCTCCAAGAGACCCAGTACTTC
NA	few	TRBV6-6	TRBJ1-5	CASSLEALRQPQHF	TGTGCCAGCAGTCTCGAGGCACTCAGGCAGCCCCAGCATTTT
TRBD1	NA	TRBV14	TRBJ1-1	CASSQDLGQGITEAFF	TGTGCCAGCAGCCAAGATCTTGGACAGGGGATCACTGAAGCTTTCTTT
NA	NA	TRBV2	TRBJ1-2	CASSTGHRYGYTF	TGTGCCAGCAGTACCGGACATCGGTATGGCTACACCTTC
NA	NA	TRBV3-1/TRBV3-2	TRBJ1-5	CASSQRGGNQPQHF	TGTGCCAGCAGCCAACGGGGAGGCAATCAGCCCCAGCATTTT
NA	once	TRBV28	TRBJ2-2	CAITDSTTGELFF	TGTGCCATTACTGACAGCACGACCGGGGAGCTGTTTTTT
NA	NA	TRBV7-3	TRBJ1-6	CASSLMGGGNSPLHF	TGTGCCAGCAGCTTAATGGGAGGTGGTAATTCACCCCTCCACTTT
NA	NA	TRBV19	TRBJ1-5	CASSDSDGYSNQPQHF	TGTGCCAGTAGCGACTCGGACGGATATAGCAATCAGCCCCAGCATTTT
TRBD2	NA	TRBV4-3	TRBJ2-7	CASSRGLAEAYEQYF	TGCGCCAGCAGCCGAGGACTAGCGGAGGCCTACGAGCAGTACTTC
NA	NA	TRBV28	TRBJ2-3	CASSFLSGTDTQYF	TGTGCCAGCAGTTTCCTTTCAGGCACAGATACGCAGTATTTT
TRBD2	once	TRBV28	TRBJ2-7	CASRSSGHYEQYF	TGTGCCAGCAGATCTAGCGGGCACTACGAGCAGTACTTC
NA	NA	TRBV2	TRBJ2-7	CASNSAVRSYEQYF	TGTGCCAGCAATTCCGCGGTTAGGTCCTACGAGCAGTACTTC
NA	NA	TRBV29-1	TRBJ1-1	CSVGRVSRNTEAFF	TGCAGCGTTGGAAGGGTCAGCCGGAACACTGAAGCTTTCTTT
NA	NA	TRBV5-8	TRBJ1-2	CASSLFHDGYTF	TGTGCCAGCAGCTTGTTCCACGATGGCTACACCTTC
NA	NA	TRBV7-9	TRBJ1-5	CASSLGRISPQHF	TGTGCCAGCAGCTTAGGCAGAATTTCGCCCCAGCATTTT
NA	NA	TRBV4-1	TRBJ1-5	CASSQDGGEPQHF	TGCGCCAGCAGCCAAGATGGGGGGGAGCCCCAGCATTTT
TRBD2	once	TRBV7-6	TRBJ2-1	CASSLAGGIYNEQFF	TGTGCCAGCAGCTTAGCGGGGGGGATCTACAATGAGCAGTTCTTC
TRBD2	NA	TRBV7-3	TRBJ2-1	CASSSGLAVNEQFF	TGTGCCAGCAGCTCAGGACTAGCGGTCAATGAGCAGTTCTTC
NA	NA	TRBV9	TRBJ1-1	CASSGGAGLNTEAFF	TGTGCCAGCAGCGGAGGGGCAGGGTTGAACACTGAAGCTTTCTTT
NA	NA	TRBV28	TRBJ2-5	CASSIGQSQETQYF	TGTGCCAGCAGCATCGGACAGTCCCAAGAGACCCAGTACTTC
NA	NA	TRBV27	TRBJ2-7	CASSTSYEQYF	TGTGCCAGCAGTACCTCCTACGAGCAGTACTTC
NA	NA	TRBV7-2	TRBJ1-4	CASSPTRTTEKLFF	TGTGCCAGCAGCCCGACTCGGACAACGGAAAAACTGTTTTTT